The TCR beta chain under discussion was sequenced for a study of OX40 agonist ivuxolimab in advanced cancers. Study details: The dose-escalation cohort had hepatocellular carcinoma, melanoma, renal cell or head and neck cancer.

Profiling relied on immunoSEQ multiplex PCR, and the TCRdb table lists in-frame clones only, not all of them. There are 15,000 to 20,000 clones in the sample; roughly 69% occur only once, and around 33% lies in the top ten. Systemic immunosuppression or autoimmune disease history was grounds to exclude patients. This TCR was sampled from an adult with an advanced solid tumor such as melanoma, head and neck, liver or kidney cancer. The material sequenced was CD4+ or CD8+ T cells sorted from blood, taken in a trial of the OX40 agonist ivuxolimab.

The CDR3 nucleotides read TGTGCCAGCAGTCCGCGGGGGGGCGACGAGCAGTACTTC. This encodes CASSPRGGDEQYF. J is TRBJ2-7 and V is TRBV25-1; TRBD2 matches 9 bases. V dropped 5 bases and J dropped 5; count of bases not matched to a gene: 4. CDR1 MGHDK and CDR2 SYGVNS come from the germline V gene. The CDR3 has 13 amino acids.